One and the same sample provided the 29 T cell receptor beta chains below, sequenced in a study of T cell responses to AZD1222 COVID-19 vaccine. Here immunoSEQ multiplex PCR was the method, and the copy in TCRdb shows in-frame clones only, minus some. This table has approximately 130,000 clones, about 89% appearing once. This material consisted of peripheral blood, taken on day 0 of AZD1222 vaccination. The receptors were sampled from an adult in good health.

This chain links TRBV30 with TRBJ1-1; D is ambiguous. Deletions cut 3 bases from V and 4 bases from J, with 12 bases between. Germline assignment: CDR1 GTSNPN and CDR2 SVGIG (reference sequence). The CDR3 has 13 residues. CDR3 in DNA: TGTGCCTGGAGCGACATCTATGGCACTGAAGCTTTCTTT. Encoded protein: CAWSDIYGTEAFF.

This chain connects TRBV9 to TRBJ2-5; unclear D gene. Trimming shortened V by 4 bases and J by 1 base, and 14 bases separated the two germline ends. Looked up from germline, CDR1 is SGDLS and CDR2 is YYNGEE. The CDR3 runs 15 residues. CDR3 region: CASSKTSLSQETQYF. The CDR3, as DNA: TGTGCCAGCAGCAAAACAAGCCTTAGCCAAGAGACCCAGTACTTC.

This sequence joins TRBV18 and TRBJ1-2; D uncertain. The CDR3 extends over 16 amino acids. The ends were cut back, 0 bases at V and 0 bases at J, with 11 bases in the middle. Germline V gene data show CDR1 as KGHSH and CDR2 as LQKENI. The CDR3 region has the DNA TGTGCCAGCTCACCACCTAGTCAGCCTACTAACTATGGCTACACCTTC. This codes for CASSPPSQPTNYGYTF.

The chain is built from TRBV3-1 (or the pseudogene TRBV3-2) and TRBJ2-5, with TRBD1 identical over 8 bases. With 0 bases clipped from V and 5 bases from J, the junction kept 11 bases outside the gene matches. The CDR3 length is 17 residues. Germline CDR1 and CDR2: LGHDT and YNNKEL (reference sequence). The CDR3: CASSQEFPGGFRETQYF. The CDR3 coding sequence is TGTGCCAGCAGCCAAGAGTTCCCAGGGGGCTTTCGGGAGACCCAGTACTTC.

The V and J genes are TRBV5-1 and TRBJ1-2; tentative D call: TRBD1 (5 bases). V was cut by 4 bases and J by 7 bases, with 20 bases left in between. Germline lookup yields CDR1 SGHRS and CDR2 YFSETQ. The CDR3 spans 15 residues. CDR3 in DNA: TGCGCCAGCAGCCCGTCCGGACCTCCGGGGGGTGGCTACACCTTC. This sequence encodes CASSPSGPPGGGYTF.

The chain couples TRBV7-3 to TRBJ2-3; 8 nucleotides align to TRBD2. Unmatched junction bases numbered 7, after V lost 5 bases and J lost 3 bases. CDR1 is SGHTA and CDR2 is FQGTGA in the germline V gene. There are 15 residues in the CDR3. The CDR3 bases are TGTGCCAGCAGCCCTCGGGCTAGCGGGACAGATACGCAGTATTTT. Translated: CASSPRASGTDTQYF.

This chain links TRBV11-2 with TRBJ1-6; TRBD1 matches 7 bases. Trimming took 6 bases from V and 7 from J; bases not matched to a gene: 9. This CDR3 is 15 amino acids long. Germline loops: CDR1 SGHAT, CDR2 FQNNGV. CDR3 sequence reads: CASRVQGSANSPLHF. In nucleotides, the CDR3 is TGTGCCAGCAGAGTACAGGGGAGCGCGAATTCACCCCTCCACTTT.

The chain employs TRBV15 and TRBJ1-1; 7 nucleotides match TRBD1. Trimming at V came to 6 bases and at J to 3 bases, leaving 7 bases not matched to a gene. Germline V lookup: CDR1 LNHNV, CDR2 YYDKDF (reference sequence). This CDR3 comprises 14 residues. This chain's CDR3 is CATRSLQGDTEAFF. The CDR3 nucleotides are TGTGCCACCAGATCCCTCCAGGGGGACACTGAAGCTTTCTTT.

CDR3 in amino acids: CASSWDGNQPQHF. CDR3 DNA sequence: TGCGCCAGCAGCTGGGACGGCAATCAGCCCCAGCATTTT. V is TRBV5-1 and J is TRBJ1-5, with D possibly TRBD1 on 5 matching bases. In germline, CDR1 is SGHRS, CDR2 YFSETQ. There are 13 residues in the CDR3. V lost 3 bases and J lost 2, with 6 bases in between.

This rearrangement joins TRBV19 to TRBJ2-2; no clear D. The CDR3 has 13 amino acids. Trimming took off 7 bases at V and 2 bases at J, with 8 bases between the two ends. CDR1 and CDR2 (germline): LNHDA, SQIVND (reference sequence). Written as DNA, the CDR3 is TGTGCCAGTAAGGACCAAAACACCGGGGAGCTGTTTTTT. Protein product: CASKDQNTGELFF.

A word on this clone: An end of the junction differs from the germline gene, which may be a read error. The chain couples TRBV4-3 to TRBJ2-1; 13 positions match TRBD2. Germline V gene lookup returns CDR1 LGHNA and CDR2 YSLEER. CDR3 length: 20 amino acids. As DNA, the CDR3 is TGCGCCAGCAGCAAAGACTCGGGACTAGCGGGGAGGAGCTCCTACAATGAGCAGTTCTTC. Its translation: CASSKDSGLAGRSSYNEQFF.

This chain joins TRBV29-1 and TRBJ2-7; a weak D match, TRBD1 (6 bases). The CDR3 extends over 14 amino acids. The germline gives CDR1 SQVTM, CDR2 ANQGSEA. V was trimmed by 2 bases and J by 0 bases, leaving 11 bases between them. CDR3 sequence: CSVELRQDSYEQYF. The DNA of the CDR3 is TGCAGCGTTGAATTAAGACAGGACTCCTACGAGCAGTACTTC.

This chain connects TRBV6-5 to TRBJ1-4; maybe TRBD1 (6 bases). The CDR3 sequence is 14 residues long. CDR1 MNHEY and CDR2 SVGAGI come from the germline V gene. V was cut by 6 bases and J by 8 bases, with 16 bases left in between. The CDR3 here is CASRDVGGDEKLFF. The CDR3 DNA follows: TGTGCCAGCAGGGACGTGGGGGGCGACGAAAAACTGTTTTTT.

The chain links TRBV5-1 to TRBJ1-6, with TRBD1 matching 7 bases. CDR1 SGHRS and CDR2 YFSETQ come from the germline V gene. This CDR3 is built from 14 residues. V shed 4 bases, J shed 7 bases, and the junction held 5 bases outside the gene matches. The CDR3 coding sequence is TGCGCCAGCAGCGACGGGACAGCGAATTCACCCCTCCACTTT. It specifies CASSDGTANSPLHF.

This clone was picked up one time. This rearrangement joins TRBV19 to TRBJ2-2; D is possibly TRBD1 (5 bases). The CDR3 contains 17 residues. Germline V CDR1 and CDR2: LNHDA, SQIVND (reference sequence). Trimming left V 0 bases short and J 1 base short, with 12 bases between. DNA of the CDR3: TGTGCCAGTAGTATAGAAGGGCAGGGCGAGAACACCGGGGAGCTGTTTTTT. Protein product: CASSIEGQGENTGELFF.

The chain employs TRBV5-3 and TRBJ1-5; D call uncertain. TRBV5-3 is annotated as an ORF whose role is uncertain. Trimming removed 0 bases at V and 5 bases at J, with 6 bases between. There are 13 residues in the CDR3. The DNA for the CDR3 is TGTGCCAGAAGCTTGGCGTGGGATCAGCCCCAGCATTTT. It translates to CARSLAWDQPQHF.

The chain uses TRBV20-1 and TRBJ2-3, with D unresolved. The CDR3 consists of 11 residues. The V gene's germline CDR1 is DFQATT and CDR2 SNEGSKA (reference sequence). The V end was cut by 4 bases, the J end by 2 bases, with 4 bases between. CDR3 sequence (DNA): TGCAGTGCTAAGAACACAGATACGCAGTATTTT. Amino acids: CSAKNTDTQYF.

V usage is TRBV2 and J usage is TRBJ2-6; D may be TRBD2 (5 bases). This CDR3 comprises 16 residues. Germline CDR1 and CDR2: SNHLY and FYNNEI. The germline V and J ends were trimmed by 5 bases and 0 bases, with 11 bases remaining between them. DNA for the CDR3: TGTGCCAGCAGTACCCGGGAATCCTCTGGGGCCAACGTCCTGACTTTC. Its protein is CASSTRESSGANVLTF. Combining the CDR3 with reference TRBV2 and TRBJ2-6 gives the whole variable domain EPEVTQTPSHQVTQMGQEVILRCVPISNHLYFYWYRQILGQKVEFLVSFYNNEISEKSEIFDDQFSVERPDGSNFTLKIRSTKLEDSAMYFCASSTRESSGANVLTFGAGSRLTVL.

The genes are TRBV19 and TRBJ1-1; possible D gene TRBD1, 5 bases. Trimming removed 3 bases from V and 7 bases from J, with 12 bases in between. From germline, CDR1 is LNHDA and CDR2 SQIVND (reference sequence). The CDR3 runs to 13 residues. CDR3: CASSIWRGDEAFF. The CDR3 coding sequence is TGTGCCAGTAGTATTTGGAGGGGAGATGAAGCTTTCTTT.

The genes are TRBV9 and TRBJ2-7; 7 bases map to TRBD2. Germline assignment: CDR1 SGDLS and CDR2 YYNGEE. V shed 5 bases and J 3 bases; nucleotides not matched to a gene: 8. The CDR3 extends over 14 amino acids. The CDR3 nucleotides read TGTGCCAGCAGTTTGGCGGGAGAGAGCTACGAGCAGTACTTC. As protein: CASSLAGESYEQYF. Full variable domain (outside the CDR3, taken from reference TRBV9 and TRBJ2-7): DSGVTQTPKHLITATGQRVTLRCSPRSGDLSVYWYQQSLDQGLQFLIQYYNGEERAKGNILERFSAQQFPDLHSELNLSSLELGDSALYFCASSLAGESYEQYFGPGTRLTVT.

The chain couples TRBV19 to TRBJ2-1, with TRBD2 identical over 8 bases. With V trimmed by 5 bases and J by 9 bases, 9 bases remained unmatched. The germline V gene has CDR1 LNHDA and CDR2 SQIVND (reference sequence). This CDR3 comprises 14 residues. Here the CDR3 reads CASSPTGGWVEQFF. DNA for the CDR3: TGTGCCAGTAGTCCGACGGGAGGGTGGGTTGAGCAGTTCTTC.

Regarding this clone: The same CDR3 also results from other DNA sequences found in this sample. The chain employs TRBV7-2 and TRBJ2-2; no firm D call. Trimming cost V 1 base and J 4 bases, with 4 bases left between them. This CDR3 has 13 residues. From germline, CDR1 is SGHTA and CDR2 FQGNSA. DNA of the CDR3: TGTGCCAGCAGCTTAGTAACCACCGGGGAGCTGTTTTTT. This codes for CASSLVTTGELFF.

The V call is TRBV6-5, the J call TRBJ2-5; TRBD2 agrees at 14 bases. The CDR3 consists of 14 residues. Germline-derived CDR1 and CDR2 are MNHEY and SVGAGI. The junction had 3 bases not matched to a gene; V was cut back by 7 bases and J by 5 bases. CDR3 nucleotides: TGTGCCAGCACCGGACTAGCGGGGGGCGAGACCCAGTACTTC. This encodes CASTGLAGGETQYF.

The rearrangement uses TRBV30 and TRBJ1-5; D uncertain. The V and J ends lost 6 bases and 5 bases respectively, with 14 bases between them. Per germline, CDR1 GTSNPN and CDR2 SVGIG (reference sequence). The CDR3 contains 13 residues. Written as DNA, the CDR3 is TGTGCCTGTACGACACGTACGGATCAGCCCCAGCATTTT. It codes for CACTTRTDQPQHF.

CDR3 sequence: CASSDGRRSQPQHF. CDR3 coding DNA: TGTGCCAGCAGTGACGGGCGGAGGAGTCAGCCCCAGCATTTT. The rearrangement uses TRBV2 and TRBJ1-5, with no clear D. The V gene's germline CDR1 is SNHLY and CDR2 FYNNEI. Trimming left V 3 bases short and J 6 bases short, with 12 bases between. This CDR3 is built from 14 residues.

V usage is TRBV7-6 and J usage is TRBJ1-3; D might be TRBD1 (6 bases). The CDR3 length is 17 residues. Germline-derived CDR1 and CDR2 are SGHVS and FNYEAQ. V lost 0 bases, J lost 0 bases, and 12 bases lay in between. This chain's CDR3 is CASSLAPTGASGNTIYF. The CDR3 DNA follows: TGTGCCAGCAGCTTAGCCCCGACAGGAGCCTCTGGAAACACCATATATTTT.

This rearrangement joins TRBV30 to TRBJ2-1, with 8 bases aligning to TRBD2. Trimming cost V 0 bases and J 4 bases; bases outside gene matches: 5. This CDR3 is 15 amino acids long. Germline V gives CDR1 GTSNPN, CDR2 SVGIG (reference sequence). The CDR3 loop is CAWSVGLAGYNEQFF. The CDR3 DNA reads as TGTGCCTGGAGTGTTGGTCTAGCGGGTTACAATGAGCAGTTCTTC.

This clone was observed a few times. The chain is built from TRBV7-2 and TRBJ2-1; 8 bases map to TRBD2. The ends lost 4 bases at V and 12 bases at J; junction bases unmatched: 8. The CDR3 runs to 13 residues. The germline gives CDR1 SGHTA, CDR2 FQGNSA. The CDR3 DNA reads as TGTGCCAGCAGCTCCTCTCCGGGGGGGCGGCAGTTCTTC. This encodes CASSSSPGGRQFF.

This sequence joins TRBV10-3 and TRBJ2-2, with 11 nucleotides matching TRBD2. Germline V gives CDR1 ENHRY, CDR2 SYGVKD. The CDR3 contains 16 residues. V shed 6 bases, J shed 2 bases, and the junction held 5 bases outside the gene matches. The CDR3, as DNA: TGTGCCATCAGCCCGACTAGCGGGGTTAACACCGGGGAGCTGTTTTTT. Translating it yields CAISPTSGVNTGELFF.